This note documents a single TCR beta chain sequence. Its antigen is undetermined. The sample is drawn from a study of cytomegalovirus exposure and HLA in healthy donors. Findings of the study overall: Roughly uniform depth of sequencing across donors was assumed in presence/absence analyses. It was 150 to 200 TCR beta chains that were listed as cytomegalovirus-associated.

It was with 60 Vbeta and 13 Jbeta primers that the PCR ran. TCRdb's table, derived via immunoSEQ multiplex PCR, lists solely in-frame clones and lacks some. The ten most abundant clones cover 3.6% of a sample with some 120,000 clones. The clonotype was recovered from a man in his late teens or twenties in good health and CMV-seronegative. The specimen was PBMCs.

For the CDR3, the DNA is TGTGCCAGCTCACCGTCGGTCCTGAATCAGCCCCAGCATTTT. As protein: CASSPSVLNQPQHF. This rearrangement joins TRBV18 to TRBJ1-5; D is ambiguous. Germline V lookup: CDR1 KGHSH, CDR2 LQKENI. The CDR3 has 14 amino acids. The V end lost 3 bases, the J end lost 4 bases, and 10 bases lay between the germline ends.